Below are 6 T cell receptor beta chains sequenced from a single sample in a study of T cell repertoires in cytomegalovirus infection. Each CDR3 protein is one row after TCRdb ran MiXCR on the reads. The sample holds 150,000 to 200,000 distinct CDR3 sequences, under 15% seen once. The sequenced material came from PBMCs. The receptors were gathered from a human donor in good health (CMV status not recorded). Some clones in this sample may be carry-over from other donors' samples.

This clonotype came up a few times. This sequence joins TRBV5-1 and TRBJ2-7; D call uncertain. Germline V gene lookup returns CDR1 SGHRS and CDR2 YFSETQ. V was pared by 1 base and J by 5 bases, with 7 bases between. The CDR3 consists of 12 residues. The CDR3 bases are TGCGCCAGCAGCTTGACTCCCCACGAGCAGTACTTC. It is translated as CASSLTPHEQYF.

This clonotype was seen at least ten times. Sequence at one end of the junction differs from germline and may be a read error. CDR3 residues: CAISEIRNAEAFF. The CDR3 nucleotides are TGTGCCATCAGTGAAATAAGGAACGCTGAAGCTTTCTTT. V and J are TRBV10-3 and TRBJ1-1; D is unclear. This CDR3 is built from 13 residues. The germline gives CDR1 ENHRY, CDR2 SYGVKD.

There are a few counts of this clonotype. The chain links TRBV7-9 to TRBJ2-7, with 8 positions matching TRBD1. The trim removed 6 bases at V and 7 bases at J, leaving 5 bases unmatched. Per the germline V gene, CDR1 is SEHNR and CDR2 is FQNEAQ (reference sequence). The CDR3 extends over 12 amino acids. The CDR3 protein is CASSLQGGEQYF. For the CDR3, the DNA is TGTGCCAGCAGTCTACAGGGGGGTGAGCAGTACTTC.

This clonotype was seen at least ten times. The CDR3 loop is CASSPWTASSGANVLTF. CDR3 DNA sequence: TGTGCCAGCAGTCCTTGGACTGCCAGCTCTGGGGCCAACGTCCTGACTTTC. The rearrangement links TRBV25-1 to TRBJ2-6; tentative D call: TRBD2 (5 bases). V was trimmed by 5 bases and J by 0 bases, leaving 14 bases between them. The CDR3 contains 17 residues. Germline V lookup: CDR1 MGHDK, CDR2 SYGVNS.

This clonotype was seen at least ten times. This chain uses TRBV7-8 with TRBJ2-7; D not resolved. CDR3 length equals 11 residues. Germline V gene data show CDR1 as SGHVS and CDR2 as FQNEAQ. Trimming stripped 3 bases from V and 5 bases from J, with 5 bases between. CDR3 loop: CASSFADEQYF. CDR3 nucleotide sequence: TGTGCCAGCAGCTTTGCAGACGAGCAGTACTTC.

In its sample, this clonotype was seen many times. The CDR3 protein is CSASGGTGATNYGYTF. DNA of the CDR3: TGCAGTGCTAGTGGTGGGACAGGGGCGACTAACTATGGCTACACCTTC. This chain joins TRBV20-1 and TRBJ1-2; TRBD1 agrees at 10 bases. Germline CDR1 is DFQATT and CDR2 is SNEGSKA (reference sequence). There are 16 residues in the CDR3. Trimming at V came to 3 bases and at J to 0 bases, leaving 7 bases not matched to a gene.